Listed below are T cell receptor beta chains from one sample, sequenced in a study of response to subunit inactivated influenza vaccine. MiXCR was run by TCRdb on the RT-PCR reads, yielding one entry per CDR3 protein. The table lists 800,000 or so distinct CDR3 sequences, around 20% of them singletons, with 10% to 13% in the top ten. The input for sequencing was PBMCs from blood, taken roughly 5 days after vaccination. These receptors were taken from a man aged 50-59 years who received an inactivated influenza vaccine. The CDR3 runs from the conserved cysteine through the conserved F or W. The D gene is left open where the match is weak. Size tells how often a clone was seen (once, few, many) or the class of an expanded clone, and some rows leave it out.

>many|TRBV6-6|TRBJ1-1|-
TGTGCCAGCAGCCCCAGGAGGAACACTGAAGCTTTCTTT
CASSPRRNTEAFF
>few|TRBV5-1|TRBJ2-5|-
TGCGCCAGCAGCTTGGATCAGAGGTACCAAGAGACCCAGTACTTC
CASSLDQRYQETQYF
>-|TRBV9|TRBJ2-7|TRBD2
TGTGCCAGCAGCGTAGGGCTAGCGGGGGCTAACTACGAGCAGTACTTC
CASSVGLAGANYEQYF
>few|TRBV3-1|TRBJ2-1|TRBD1
TGTGCCAGCAGCCAATTTGACAGGGGGGCCCACAATGAGCAGTTCTTC
CASSQFDRGAHNEQFF
>-|TRBV2|TRBJ1-3|-
TGTGCCAGCGGACGGACGGGGCCTCCCTCTGGAAACACCATATATTTT
CASGRTGPPSGNTIYF
>once|TRBV6-2/TRBV6-3|TRBJ1-1|-
TGTGCCAGCAGTTCACGGTCCGTGATGAACACTGAAGCTTTCTTT
CASSSRSVMNTEAFF
>few|TRBV20-1|TRBJ2-7|TRBD2
TGCAGGGCCCGGGGGGGAGGCGAGCAGTACTTC
CRARGGGEQYF
>few|TRBV12-3/TRBV12-4|TRBJ1-2|-
TGTGCCAGCACCAGTAACAGGGCTCTCAACTATGGCTACACCTTC
CASTSNRALNYGYTF
>-|TRBV2|TRBJ1-2|-
TGTGCCAGCAGTGAAACCGGGGGCAAGGGTGGCTACACCTTC
CASSETGGKGGYTF
>-|TRBV6-5|TRBJ2-5|TRBD2
TGTGCCAGCAGTTACTGGGGGGCTAGCGGGAGGGATATGACCCAGTACTTC
CASSYWGASGRDMTQYF
>-|TRBV7-2|TRBJ1-1|-
TGTGCCAGCAGCTTCAGGGTTCTGGGGACTGAAGCTTTCTTT
CASSFRVLGTEAFF
>-|TRBV7-6|TRBJ1-1|TRBD1
TGTGCCAGCAGCATCGGGACAGGGATCATGAACACTGAAGCTTTCTTT
CASSIGTGIMNTEAFF
>-|TRBV5-6|TRBJ2-1|TRBD2
TGTGCCAGCAGCTCGGGACTAGCGGGGGGGCCGGTATACAATGAGCAGTTCTTC
CASSSGLAGGPVYNEQFF
>few|TRBV7-8|TRBJ2-1|-
TGTGCCAGCAGCAAAGGGGGGGGATCCTACAATGAGCAGTTCTTC
CASSKGGGSYNEQFF
>-|TRBV20-1|TRBJ1-2|-
TGCAGTGCTAGTCCTGGACAGCGGGTCGATGGCTACACCTTC
CSASPGQRVDGYTF
>-|TRBV7-7|TRBJ2-5|TRBD1
TGTGCCAGCAGCCCGGACAGGGGGCTGTGGGAGACCCAGTACTTC
CASSPDRGLWETQYF
>many|TRBV6-2/TRBV6-3|TRBJ2-7|-
TGTGCCAGCAGTTACACCCTGGGATGGGGCTCCGAGCAGTACTTC
CASSYTLGWGSEQYF
>-|TRBV29-1|TRBJ2-5|-
TGCAGCGTTGCCCCAGGAGAGACCCAGTACTTC
CSVAPGETQYF
>many|TRBV14|TRBJ2-1|-
TGTGCCAGCAGCCACTGGGTATCGGAGAATGAGCAGTTCTTC
CASSHWVSENEQFF
>many|TRBV4-1|TRBJ1-3|-
TGCGCCAGCAGCCAAGAGGGACCTTACTCTGGAAACACCATATATTTT
CASSQEGPYSGNTIYF
>-|TRBV2|TRBJ2-7|-
TGTGCCAGCAGTGAAGGACCCTCCGGAACCAGCTCCTACGAGCAGTACTTC
CASSEGPSGTSSYEQYF
>-|TRBV28|TRBJ2-5|-
TGTGCCAGCAGTTTTCCAGAGGGTGCCAGACAGATAGAGACCCAGTACTTC
CASSFPEGARQIETQYF
>-|TRBV5-1|TRBJ2-1|-
TGCGCCAGCAGAAGACTACCGATTAGGGAGGAGCAGTTCTTC
CASRRLPIREEQFF
>-|TRBV4-3|TRBJ2-7|-
TGCGCCAGCAGCCATACAGGGGCGGGAGAGCAGTACTTC
CASSHTGAGEQYF
>-|TRBV6-4|TRBJ2-5|TRBD1
TGTGCCAGCAGCCGATTGGGACAGATAGAGACCCAGTACTTC
CASSRLGQIETQYF
>-|TRBV10-3|TRBJ1-2|TRBD1
TGTGCCATCAGCCCCACAGGGGATGGCTACACCTTC
CAISPTGDGYTF
>few|TRBV5-1|TRBJ1-6|TRBD1
TGCGCCAGCAGCTCAGACAGGGGCTATTCACCCCTCCACTTT
CASSSDRGYSPLHF
>few|TRBV12-3/TRBV12-4|TRBJ2-1|TRBD2
TGTGCCAGCAGTTCGGGACTAGCGGGATTCAACAATGAGCAGTTCTTC
CASSSGLAGFNNEQFF
>-|TRBV29-1|TRBJ1-1|TRBD1
TGCAGTATTTCTACCGGGACAGTGAACACTGAAGCTTTCTTT
CSISTGTVNTEAFF
>few|TRBV6-1|TRBJ1-3|TRBD1
TGTGCCAGCAGTCGCTTCGACAGGGCCTCTGGAAACACCATATATTTT
CASSRFDRASGNTIYF